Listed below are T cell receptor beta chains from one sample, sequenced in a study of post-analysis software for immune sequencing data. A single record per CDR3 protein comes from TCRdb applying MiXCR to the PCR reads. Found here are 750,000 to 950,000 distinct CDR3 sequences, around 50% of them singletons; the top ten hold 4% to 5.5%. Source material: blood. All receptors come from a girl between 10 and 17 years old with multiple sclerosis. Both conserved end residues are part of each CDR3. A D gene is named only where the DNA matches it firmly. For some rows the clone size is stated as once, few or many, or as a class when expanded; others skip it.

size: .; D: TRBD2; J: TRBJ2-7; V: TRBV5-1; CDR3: CASSIAGPSGAEQYF; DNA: TGCGCCAGCAGCATAGCGGGGCCCTCAGGGGCCGAGCAGTACTTC
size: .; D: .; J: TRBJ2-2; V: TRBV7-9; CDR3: CASSPTGGGTGELFF; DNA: TGTGCCAGCAGCCCGACCGGTGGGGGGACCGGGGAGCTGTTTTTT
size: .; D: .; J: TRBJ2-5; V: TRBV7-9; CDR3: CASSSNRGVLKEETQYF; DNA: TGTGCCAGCAGCTCTAATAGGGGGGTTCTGAAGGAAGAGACCCAGTACTTC
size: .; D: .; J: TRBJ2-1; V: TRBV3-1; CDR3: CASSQVQSPYNEQFF; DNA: TGTGCCAGCAGCCAAGTCCAGTCCCCCTACAATGAGCAGTTCTTC
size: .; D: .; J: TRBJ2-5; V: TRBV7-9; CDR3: CASSLARGEETQYF; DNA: TGTGCCAGCAGCTTAGCACGAGGGGAAGAGACCCAGTACTTC
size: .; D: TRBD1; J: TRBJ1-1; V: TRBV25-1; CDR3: CASDARDRSMNTEAFF; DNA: TGTGCCAGCGATGCCAGGGACAGGAGCATGAACACTGAAGCTTTCTTT
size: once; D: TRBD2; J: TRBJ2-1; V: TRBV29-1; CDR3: CSVGQAGDGEQFF; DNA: TGCAGCGTTGGTCAAGCGGGAGACGGCGAGCAGTTCTTC
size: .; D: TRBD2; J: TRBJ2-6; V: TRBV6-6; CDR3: CASSLGLAGTGANVLTF; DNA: TGTGCCAGCAGCCTTGGACTAGCGGGGACCGGGGCCAACGTCCTGACTTTC
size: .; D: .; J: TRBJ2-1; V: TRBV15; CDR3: CATSRVKAGEQFF; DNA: TGTGCCACCAGCAGAGTTAAGGCAGGTGAGCAGTTCTTC
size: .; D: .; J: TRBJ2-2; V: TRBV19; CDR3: CASTGSVEPGELFF; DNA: TGTGCCAGTACCGGGAGCGTTGAACCCGGGGAGCTGTTTTTT
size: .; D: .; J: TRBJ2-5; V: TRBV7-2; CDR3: CASSQGLAPNQETQYF; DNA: TGTGCCAGCAGCCAGGGCCTAGCGCCAAACCAAGAGACCCAGTACTTC
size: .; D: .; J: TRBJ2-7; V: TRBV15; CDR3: CATSRGGVADYEQYF; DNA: TGTGCCACCAGCAGAGGTGGCGTCGCCGACTACGAGCAGTACTTC